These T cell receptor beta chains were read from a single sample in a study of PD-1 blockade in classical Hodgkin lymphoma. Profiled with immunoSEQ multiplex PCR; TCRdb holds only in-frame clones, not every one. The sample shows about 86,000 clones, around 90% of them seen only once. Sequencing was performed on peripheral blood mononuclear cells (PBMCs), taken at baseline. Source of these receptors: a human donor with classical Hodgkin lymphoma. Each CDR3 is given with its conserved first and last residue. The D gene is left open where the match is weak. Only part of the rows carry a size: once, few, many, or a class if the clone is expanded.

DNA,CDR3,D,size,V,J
TGTGCCAGCAGCTCCCCAACGGGCAGGATTAACACTGAAGCTTTCTTT,CASSSPTGRINTEAFF,NA,NA,TRBV5-8,TRBJ1-1
TGCGCCAGCAGTCTTTGGGGGACTAGCGGCGAGACCCAGTACTTC,CASSLWGTSGETQYF,TRBD2,NA,TRBV5-1,TRBJ2-5
TGTGCCAGCAGTGAAGAGAACCTTTATAGCAATCAGCCCCAGCATTTT,CASSEENLYSNQPQHF,NA,NA,TRBV2,TRBJ1-5
TGTGCCAGCAGTGAAAGTGGCAGGAGCTATGGCTACACCTTC,CASSESGRSYGYTF,NA,NA,TRBV25-1,TRBJ1-2
TGTGCCAGCAGAGACAGGGGCAATCAGCCCCAGCATTTT,CASRDRGNQPQHF,TRBD1,few,TRBV6-5,TRBJ1-5
TGTGCCAGCAGCTTAGGAGACCCCCATGGAGACTACGAGCAGTACTTC,CASSLGDPHGDYEQYF,NA,NA,TRBV7-9,TRBJ2-7
TGCAGCGTTGTCGACAGGGATGAGGCGGGAGCTATAATCGGGACCCAGTACTTC,CSVVDRDEAGAIIGTQYF,NA,NA,TRBV29-1,TRBJ2-5
TGTGCCAGCAGTGAGTCTGTGTACAATGAGCAGTTCTTC,CASSESVYNEQFF,NA,few,TRBV2,TRBJ2-1
TGTGCCAGCAGCGTGCGAAGGGGGCCCTACAATGAGCAGTTCTTC,CASSVRRGPYNEQFF,TRBD1,once,TRBV9,TRBJ2-1
TGTGCCAGCAGTGTTCACGGGCCCAGCACAAGAGATACGCAGTATTTT,CASSVHGPSTRDTQYF,NA,once,TRBV2,TRBJ2-3
TGTGCCAGCAGCTTAGGTGGGGCACCCCAAGAGACCCAGTACTTC,CASSLGGAPQETQYF,NA,NA,TRBV13,TRBJ2-5
TGTGCCAGCAGTTTCCCGGACAGGAGGAACACTGAAGCTTTCTTT,CASSFPDRRNTEAFF,TRBD1,few,TRBV27,TRBJ1-1
TGTGCCACCAGCAGAGGAGGGTTATCTGATTATGGCTACACCTTC,CATSRGGLSDYGYTF,NA,NA,TRBV15,TRBJ1-2
TGTGCCAGCAGTGGCCGAGATACGCAGTATTTT,CASSGRDTQYF,NA,NA,TRBV6-1,TRBJ2-3
TGTGCCAGCAGCGTAAGCCGTGACAGGGCGAACACCGGGGAGCTGTTTTTT,CASSVSRDRANTGELFF,TRBD1,NA,TRBV9,TRBJ2-2
TGTGCCAGTAGTATAGGGGACAGGGGGCTTCGGCAGCCCCAGCATTTT,CASSIGDRGLRQPQHF,TRBD1,NA,TRBV19,TRBJ1-5
TGTGCCAGTAGCCCGACCACAAGCACAGATACGCAGTATTTT,CASSPTTSTDTQYF,NA,NA,TRBV19,TRBJ2-3
TGTGCCATCAGTGGCCGACAGGAGGACAATGAGCAGTTCTTC,CAISGRQEDNEQFF,NA,NA,TRBV10-3,TRBJ2-1
TGTGCCAGTAGTCTGCAGGGGGCCAGAGCCCACAATCAGCCCCAGCATTTT,CASSLQGARAHNQPQHF,TRBD1,NA,TRBV19,TRBJ1-5
TGTGCCAGCGGCGGAGAGTACAATGAGCAGTTCTTC,CASGGEYNEQFF,NA,NA,TRBV2,TRBJ2-1
TGTGCCAGCTCACCACCGGCGACAGGGGGCATGGGCCAAGAGACCCAGTACTTC,CASSPPATGGMGQETQYF,TRBD1,NA,TRBV18,TRBJ2-5
TGTGCCAGCAGTTACGCCTCGAGCAGTGAGCAGTTCTTC,CASSYASSSEQFF,NA,NA,TRBV6-6,TRBJ2-1
TGTGCCAGCAGCTTAGGGGGACCTAATGAAAAACTGTTTTTT,CASSLGGPNEKLFF,NA,NA,TRBV7-2,TRBJ1-4
TGTGCCAGCAGCAGGGGGGATTATCAGCCCCAGCATTTT,CASSRGDYQPQHF,TRBD1,NA,TRBV2,TRBJ1-5
TGTGCCAGCACCCCTGGGTGGGGTGAAGCTTTCTTT,CASTPGWGEAFF,NA,NA,TRBV28,TRBJ1-1
TGTGCCACCAGCAGTAAGGGGGGCAGGGGTAATGGCTACACCTTC,CATSSKGGRGNGYTF,NA,once,TRBV15,TRBJ1-2
TGCGCCAGCAGCCCGATTGAGGACAGGGGGTCGTACAATCAGCCCCAGCATTTT,CASSPIEDRGSYNQPQHF,TRBD1,NA,TRBV4-1,TRBJ1-5
TGCGCCAGCAGCTCGGACCCAGGAACTGGGACCCAGTACTTC,CASSSDPGTGTQYF,NA,few,TRBV5-1,TRBJ2-5
TGTGCCAGCAGCTTTGCGGGCGTGGCAGAGGCTATGGAGCAGTACTTC,CASSFAGVAEAMEQYF,NA,NA,TRBV11-1,TRBJ2-7
TGCGCCAGCAGCTTGGGTGGAGGCCAAGAGACCCAGTACTTC,CASSLGGGQETQYF,NA,NA,TRBV5-1,TRBJ2-5
TGTGCTAGTGGTTTGGTTCCTCTCTTGAGGACTAGCGACATTTCAGATACGCAGTATTTT,CASGLVPLLRTSDISDTQYF,TRBD2,NA,TRBV12-5,TRBJ2-3
TGTGCCAGTAGCCCGAGCTGGGGGGCGGATGAAAAACTGTTTTTT,CASSPSWGADEKLFF,NA,NA,TRBV19,TRBJ1-4
TGTGCCAGTAGTATTTCCGGGACACCTACCTACGAGCAGTACTTC,CASSISGTPTYEQYF,NA,NA,TRBV19,TRBJ2-7
TGTGCCAGCAGCTCAAGGACAGGGGGCTGGTACGAGCAGTACTTC,CASSSRTGGWYEQYF,TRBD1,NA,TRBV5-4,TRBJ2-7
TGTGCCTGGAGATCAGGGACTGAAGCTTTCTTT,CAWRSGTEAFF,NA,NA,TRBV30,TRBJ1-1
TGTGCCAGCAGCGCGCGACTAGCGGACTACGAGCAGTACTTC,CASSARLADYEQYF,TRBD2,NA,TRBV7-8,TRBJ2-7
TGTGCCAGCAGTCCTCCGGGACAGGGGTCGCAGACCCAGTACTTC,CASSPPGQGSQTQYF,TRBD1,once,TRBV6-6,TRBJ2-5
TGTGCCAGTAGTATAGAGGCCGCGGCGGGAAACACCATATATTTT,CASSIEAAAGNTIYF,NA,NA,TRBV19,TRBJ1-3
TGCGCCAGCAGCCAAGCCCCTAGGGTCGAGACCCAGTACTTC,CASSQAPRVETQYF,NA,NA,TRBV4-1,TRBJ2-5
TGTGCCAGTATCGACCTTTCGGGGGCCCCGAATAACTATGGCTACACCTTC,CASIDLSGAPNNYGYTF,NA,NA,TRBV19,TRBJ1-2
TGTGCCAGGATAGGGGTTATGAACACTGAAGCTTTCTTT,CARIGVMNTEAFF,NA,NA,TRBV19,TRBJ1-1
TGTGCCAGCAGCTTTACCGGGACAGGGGTACAAGATACGCAGTATTTT,CASSFTGTGVQDTQYF,TRBD1,once,TRBV7-8,TRBJ2-3
TGCGCCAGCAGTCATCTCACCTTC,CASSHLTF,NA,NA,TRBV23-1,TRBJ1-2
TGCGCCAGCAGAACGGCTCCATCTGACTATGGCTACACCTTC,CASRTAPSDYGYTF,NA,NA,TRBV4-1,TRBJ1-2
TGTGCCAGCAGCTTAGGTGCCAGCTCCTACGAGCAGTACTTC,CASSLGASSYEQYF,NA,NA,TRBV7-8,TRBJ2-7
TGTGCCAGCAGCTTGGATAGCGGCGAGCAGTACTTC,CASSLDSGEQYF,NA,NA,TRBV5-4,TRBJ2-7
TGTGCCAGCAGCTTGTTGGGGTCGACTAATGAAAAACTGTTTTTT,CASSLLGSTNEKLFF,NA,NA,TRBV5-4,TRBJ1-4
TGTGCCAGCAGCTTAGTGAGGCAGAGTAACGACAATGAGCAGTTCTTC,CASSLVRQSNDNEQFF,NA,NA,TRBV11-2,TRBJ2-1
TGTGCCAGCAGGCCTATAGCATCCAATGAGCAGTTCTTC,CASRPIASNEQFF,NA,NA,TRBV2,TRBJ2-1
TGCGCCAGCAGCCAATTCGACAGGGTGAGAGCTTTCTTT,CASSQFDRVRAFF,TRBD1,once,TRBV5-1,TRBJ1-1
TGTGCCAGCAGCTTAGTTCTCAGTTACGAGCAGTACTTC,CASSLVLSYEQYF,NA,NA,TRBV7-9,TRBJ2-7
TGTGCCAGCAGCTTAGCGGCAGTTACCTACGAGCAGTACTTC,CASSLAAVTYEQYF,NA,NA,TRBV7-8,TRBJ2-7
TGCGCCAGCAGCCGTACGGGACTAGCGGGAGCAGATACGCAGTATTTT,CASSRTGLAGADTQYF,TRBD2,NA,TRBV5-1,TRBJ2-3
TGTGCCAGCAGGCGACAGGGGACTGGAAACACCATATATTTT,CASRRQGTGNTIYF,TRBD1,NA,TRBV6-5,TRBJ1-3
TGTGCCAGCTCTAAAGGACAGGGAGCTGCTGAAGCTTTCTTT,CASSKGQGAAEAFF,TRBD1,NA,TRBV18,TRBJ1-1
TGTGCCAGCAGTCTGGCTTTCTTT,CASSLAFF,NA,NA,TRBV7-2,TRBJ1-1
TGCGCCAGCAGCTTGACTGTCGGGGACTACGAGCAGTACTTC,CASSLTVGDYEQYF,NA,NA,TRBV5-1,TRBJ2-7
TGTGCCAGCAGTCAAACGACAGGCGGCGACGGCTACACCTTC,CASSQTTGGDGYTF,NA,NA,TRBV7-6,TRBJ1-2
TGTGCCAGCAAGGACAGCAAAAGCTCCTACAATGAGCAGTTCTTC,CASKDSKSSYNEQFF,NA,NA,TRBV6-1,TRBJ2-1